This T cell receptor beta chain comes out of a study of early T cells in non-severe SARS-CoV-2 infection. Across the study: Sequenced material consisted of bulk RNA (from unsorted whole blood), and chains were unpaired.

Separate cDNA molecules each had unique molecular identifiers attached to them. One entry per CDR3 protein results from TCRdb running MiXCR on the 5' RACE reads. Here the sample spans approximately 71,000 distinct CDR3 sequences, less than 15% being singletons. Trimming stripped 5 bases from V and 9 bases from J, with 19 bases between. Germline V gives CDR1 MNHEY, CDR2 SMNVEV (reference sequence). The CDR3 extends over 15 amino acids. V usage is TRBV27 and J usage is TRBJ2-2; maybe TRBD2 (7 bases). Sample: whole blood. This sequence originates from an adult who was a healthcare worker with PCR-confirmed SARS-CoV-2 infection or an uninfected control (not recorded which). CDR3 DNA: TGTGCCAGCAGTAGTTGGGGGGGGGCTAACCGGGAGCTGTTTTTT. It codes for CASSSWGGANRELFF.